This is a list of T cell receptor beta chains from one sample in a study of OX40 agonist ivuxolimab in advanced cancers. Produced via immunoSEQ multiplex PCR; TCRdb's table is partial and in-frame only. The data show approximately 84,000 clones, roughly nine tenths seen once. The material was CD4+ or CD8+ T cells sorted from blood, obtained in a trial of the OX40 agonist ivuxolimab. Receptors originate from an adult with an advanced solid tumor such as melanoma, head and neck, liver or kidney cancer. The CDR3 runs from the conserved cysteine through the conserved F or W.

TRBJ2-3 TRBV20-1 CSALVLDTQYF
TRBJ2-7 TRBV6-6 CASSYSGGSYEQYF
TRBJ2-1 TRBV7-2 CASSPPSGSGNEQFF
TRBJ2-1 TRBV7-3 CASSSRLAGYNEQFF
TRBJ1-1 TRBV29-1 CSGRGTEAFF
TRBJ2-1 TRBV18 CASSPELAGVSSYNEQFF
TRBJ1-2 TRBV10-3 CAIKTVAASNGYTF
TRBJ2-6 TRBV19 CASSLRTRTGANVLTF
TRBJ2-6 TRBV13 CASSPGANVLTF
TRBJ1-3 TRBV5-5 CASSSGHPKRSSGNTIYF
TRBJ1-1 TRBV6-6 CASSYRTGGYSGEAFF
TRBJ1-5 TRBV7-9 CASSLEPGIQPQHF
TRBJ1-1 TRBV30 CAWSVDGLRAFF
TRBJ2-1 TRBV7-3 CASRETGTSYNEQFF
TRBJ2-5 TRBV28 CASSLAGLAEETQYF
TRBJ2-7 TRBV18 CASSPVFDLGPYEQYF
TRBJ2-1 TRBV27 CASSSWTSGNSYNEQFF
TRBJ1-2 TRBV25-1 CASSEARFYGYTF
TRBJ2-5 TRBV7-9 CASSSRGVSQETQYF
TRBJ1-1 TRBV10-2 CASRLQRNTEAFF
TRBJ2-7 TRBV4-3 CASSQVWGGEQYF
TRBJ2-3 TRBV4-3 CASSQPGTSGRTDTQYF
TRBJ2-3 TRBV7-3 CASSSLDRDTQYF
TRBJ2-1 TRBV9 CASSVANYNEQFF
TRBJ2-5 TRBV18 CASGPQSSGETQYF
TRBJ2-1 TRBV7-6 CASSPGTHYNEQFF
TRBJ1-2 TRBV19 CASSRNTGGPSDGYTF
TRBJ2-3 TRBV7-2 CASSLVRDTQYF
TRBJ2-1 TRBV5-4 CASSLRDEQFF
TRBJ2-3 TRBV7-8 CATLRLAELTDTQYF
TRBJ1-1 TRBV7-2 CASSLGPGTTEAFF